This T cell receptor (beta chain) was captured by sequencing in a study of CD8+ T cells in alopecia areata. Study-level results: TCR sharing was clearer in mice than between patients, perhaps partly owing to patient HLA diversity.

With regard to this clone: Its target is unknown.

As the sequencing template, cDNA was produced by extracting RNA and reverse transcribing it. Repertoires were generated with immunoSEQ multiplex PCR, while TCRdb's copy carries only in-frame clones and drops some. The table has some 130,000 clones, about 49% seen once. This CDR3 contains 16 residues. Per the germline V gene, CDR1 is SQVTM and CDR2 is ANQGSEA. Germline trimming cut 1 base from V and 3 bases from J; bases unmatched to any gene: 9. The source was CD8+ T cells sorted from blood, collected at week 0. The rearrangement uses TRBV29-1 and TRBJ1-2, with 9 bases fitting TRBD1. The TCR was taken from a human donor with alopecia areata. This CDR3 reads CSVEGAGTGSHYGYTF. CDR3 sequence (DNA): TGCAGCGTTGAAGGGGCCGGGACAGGGAGCCACTATGGCTACACCTTC.